This TCR beta chain derives from a study of blood T cell repertoires in COVID-19. Study at large: Sites across the United States, Italy and Spain contributed samples from acute and convalescent COVID-19. T cells, B-cell-depleted T cells, or PBMCs provided the cDNA or gDNA that served as material.

The sample holds many counts of this clone. This CDR3 is 14 amino acids long. J gave up 6 bases and V 2 bases, and 2 bases lay outside the gene matches. As handled by the study authors: Scientists estimated how many nucleated cells there were by amplifying reference gene primers. Profiled with immunoSEQ multiplex PCR; TCRdb holds only in-frame clones, not every one. V and J calls and clone size are given by that table; D and trimming were obtained from the DNA. Of 65,000 to 85,000 clones listed, around 90% are singletons. This chain joins TRBV5-3 and TRBJ1-5; 10 nucleotides align to TRBD1. Being an ORF, TRBV5-3 has a function that is uncertain. The clonotype was recovered from a human donor in a cohort sampled during active COVID-19. The sample comprised peripheral blood. CDR3 region: CARSFGTGVQPQHF. CDR3 DNA sequence: TGTGCCAGAAGCTTTGGGACAGGGGTTCAGCCCCAGCATTTT.